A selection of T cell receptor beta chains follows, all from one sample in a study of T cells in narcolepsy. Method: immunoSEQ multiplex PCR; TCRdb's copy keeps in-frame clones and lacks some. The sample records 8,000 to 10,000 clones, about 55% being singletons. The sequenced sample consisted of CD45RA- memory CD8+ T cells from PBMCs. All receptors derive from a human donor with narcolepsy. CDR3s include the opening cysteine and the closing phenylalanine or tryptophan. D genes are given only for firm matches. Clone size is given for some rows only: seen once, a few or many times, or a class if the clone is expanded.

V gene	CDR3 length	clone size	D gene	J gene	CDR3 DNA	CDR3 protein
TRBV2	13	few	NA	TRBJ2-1	TGTGCCAGCACAACTGCGGAGTACAATGAGCAGTTCTTC	CASTTAEYNEQFF
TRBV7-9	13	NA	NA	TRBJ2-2	TGTGCCAGCAGCTTAGGAGCGTCCGGGGAGCTGTTTTTT	CASSLGASGELFF
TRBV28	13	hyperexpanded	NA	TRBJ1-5	TGTGCCAGCAGTTTATCCTCCAATCAGCCCCAGCATTTT	CASSLSSNQPQHF
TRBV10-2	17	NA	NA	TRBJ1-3	TGCGCCAGCAGTGGCCCTGTTGGGGCGAACTCTGGAAACACCATATATTTT	CASSGPVGANSGNTIYF
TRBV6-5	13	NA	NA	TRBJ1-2	TGTGCCAGCAGTGCGCAGGCGGAGGGTGGCTACACCTTC	CASSAQAEGGYTF
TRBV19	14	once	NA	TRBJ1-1	TGTGCCAGTAGTATTAATACGAAGAACACTGAAGCTTTCTTT	CASSINTKNTEAFF
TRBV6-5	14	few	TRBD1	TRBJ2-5	TGTGCCAGCAGTACCTGGGACAGCCAAGAGACCCAGTACTTC	CASSTWDSQETQYF
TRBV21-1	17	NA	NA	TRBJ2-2	TGTGCCAGCAGCAAAGTCCTAGACAGGGTCGGGCCCGGGGAGCTGTTTTTT	CASSKVLDRVGPGELFF
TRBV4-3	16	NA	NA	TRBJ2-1	TGCGCCAGCAGCCAAGAAGAAACAGGGAAATACAATGAGCAGTTCTTC	CASSQEETGKYNEQFF
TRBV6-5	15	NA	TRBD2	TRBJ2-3	TGTGCCAGCAGCCTAGCGGGGGGCCAAGGAGATACGCAGTATTTT	CASSLAGGQGDTQYF
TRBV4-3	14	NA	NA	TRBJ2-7	TGCGCCAGCAGCCAACAAGTGGGGTTGTCCGAGCAGTACTTC	CASSQQVGLSEQYF
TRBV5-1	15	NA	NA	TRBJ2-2	TGCGCCAGCAGCTTGAGGACACCTAACACCGGGGAGCTGTTTTTT	CASSLRTPNTGELFF
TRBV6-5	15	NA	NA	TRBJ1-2	TGTGCCAGCTTCGAACAAGGGGAAGGCCAATATGGCTACACCTTC	CASFEQGEGQYGYTF
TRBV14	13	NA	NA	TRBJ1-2	TGTGCCAGCAGCCAAAATTGGGGAGATGGCTACACCTTC	CASSQNWGDGYTF
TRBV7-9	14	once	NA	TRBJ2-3	TGTGCCAGCAGCTTAGCACAGGGCGGCGATACGCAGTATTTT	CASSLAQGGDTQYF
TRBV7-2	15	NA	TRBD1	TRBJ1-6	TGCGCCAGCAGCCAAGGCAGGACAGGGGATTCACCCCTCCACTTT	CASSQGRTGDSPLHF
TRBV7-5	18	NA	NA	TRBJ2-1	TGTGCCAGCAGCTTAGCTCCGGGACTAGCGGGGGGGTACAATGAGCAGTTCTTC	CASSLAPGLAGGYNEQFF
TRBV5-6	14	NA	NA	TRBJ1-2	TGTGCCAGCAGTCCTCTAGGGACCCCTTCCGGCTACACCTTC	CASSPLGTPSGYTF
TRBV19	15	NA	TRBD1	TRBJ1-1	TGTGCCAGTCTCCGACAGGGAACCCGGAACACTGAAGCTTTCTTT	CASLRQGTRNTEAFF
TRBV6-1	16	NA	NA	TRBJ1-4	TGTGCCAGCAGTGAAGAGGGGGGGCGCGGGGATGAAAAACTGTTTTTT	CASSEEGGRGDEKLFF
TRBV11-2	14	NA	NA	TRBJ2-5	TGTGCCAGCAGCTTAGATCCCGGGTCTCGGGAGCAGTACTTC	CASSLDPGSREQYF
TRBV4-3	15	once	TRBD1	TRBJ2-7	TGCGCCAGCAGCCAGTCCGGGACAGGCTCCTACGAGCAGTACTTC	CASSQSGTGSYEQYF
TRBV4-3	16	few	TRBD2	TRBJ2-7	TGCGCCAGCAGCCAAGATCTAGCGGGGCTCTCCTACGAGCAGTACTTC	CASSQDLAGLSYEQYF
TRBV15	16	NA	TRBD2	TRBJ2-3	TGTGCCACCAGCCGAGAGGGGCGGGGGGGCTTGAATACGCAGTATTTT	CATSREGRGGLNTQYF
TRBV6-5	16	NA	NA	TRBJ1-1	TGTGCCAGCAGTTACAACAGGCTTACCATGAACACTGAAGCTTTCTTT	CASSYNRLTMNTEAFF
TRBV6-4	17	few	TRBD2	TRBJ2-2	TGTGCCAGCAGCGCCGGACTAGCGGGGGGGAGCACCGGGGAGCTGTTTTTT	CASSAGLAGGSTGELFF
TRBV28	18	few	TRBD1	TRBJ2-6	TGTGCCAGCAGTTTGGGACAGGGTCACCCCTCTGGGGCCAACGTCCTGACTTTC	CASSLGQGHPSGANVLTF
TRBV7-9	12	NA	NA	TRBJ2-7	TGTGCCAGCAGCTTAGTCCATGCGGAGCAGTACTTC	CASSLVHAEQYF
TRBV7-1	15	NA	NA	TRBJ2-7	TGTGCCAGCAGCCTAGGCCTGGGATCCGCATACGAGCAGTACTTC	CASSLGLGSAYEQYF
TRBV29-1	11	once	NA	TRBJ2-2	TGCAGCGTTGAGGAGCTTGGGGAGCTGTTTTTT	CSVEELGELFF
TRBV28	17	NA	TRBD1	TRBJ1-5	TGTGCCAGCAGTTACATTAGGGACAGGGGGGCCAATCAGCCCCAGCATTTT	CASSYIRDRGANQPQHF
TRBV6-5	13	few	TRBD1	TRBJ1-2	TGTGCCAGCAGCCGCGGACAGGTCGAGGGCTACACCTTC	CASSRGQVEGYTF
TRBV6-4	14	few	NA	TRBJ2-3	TGTGCCAGCAGTGATGGTTATAGCACAGATACGCAGTATTTT	CASSDGYSTDTQYF
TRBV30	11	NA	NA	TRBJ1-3	TGTGCCTGGACCCCGGGAAACACCATATATTTT	CAWTPGNTIYF
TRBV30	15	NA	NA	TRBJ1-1	TGTGCCTGGAGCCCGATCAGAGCGGGGAACACTGAAGCTTTCTTT	CAWSPIRAGNTEAFF
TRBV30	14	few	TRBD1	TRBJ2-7	TGTGCCTGGACCGGAGGGACAGGGGATGGCGAGCAGTACTTC	CAWTGGTGDGEQYF